The sequence of this T cell receptor beta chain was determined in a study of blood T cell repertoires in COVID-19. Turning to the study itself: COVID-19 samples collected from the United States, Italy and Spain covered acute and convalescent phases. Sample material is recorded as cDNA or gDNA derived from T cells, B-cell-depleted T cells, or PBMCs.

Original handling: Amplification from reference gene primers served as the basis for estimated nucleated cell counts. Only in-frame clones appear in the TCRdb table, and some are missing; sequencing was by immunoSEQ multiplex PCR. V and J calls and clone size are given by that table; D and trimming were obtained from the DNA. The table shows more than 200,000 clones, with roughly 80% occurring only once. V lost 5 bases, J lost 7 bases, and 12 bases stayed unmatched. The CDR3 is 17 residues long. Germline CDR1 is KGHSH and CDR2 is LQKENI. Sequenced: peripheral blood. The genes are TRBV18 and TRBJ1-6; 9 positions agree with TRBD1. The receptor was isolated from a woman of 80 years or more with acute or convalescent COVID-19. The CDR3 region is CASSTNVGDRDNSPLHF. The CDR3 DNA sequence: TGTGCCAGCTCAACAAACGTCGGGGACAGGGACAATTCACCCCTCCACTTT. Full variable domain (rest looked up from reference TRBV18 and TRBJ1-6): NAGVMQNPRHLVRRRGQEARLRCSPMKGHSHVYWYRQLPEEGLKFMVYLQKENIIDESGMPKERFSAEFPKEGPSILRIQQVVRGDSAAYFCASSTNVGDRDNSPLHFGNGTRLTVT.